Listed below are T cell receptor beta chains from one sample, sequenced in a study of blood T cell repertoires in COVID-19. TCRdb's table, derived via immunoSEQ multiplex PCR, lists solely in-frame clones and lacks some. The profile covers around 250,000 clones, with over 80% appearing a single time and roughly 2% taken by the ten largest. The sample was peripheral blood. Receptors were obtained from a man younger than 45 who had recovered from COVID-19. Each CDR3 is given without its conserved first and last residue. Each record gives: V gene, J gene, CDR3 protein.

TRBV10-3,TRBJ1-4,AISESGDRDNEKLF
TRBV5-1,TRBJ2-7,ASSLWTSGGEQY
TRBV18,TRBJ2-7,ASSPHRQGVDEQY
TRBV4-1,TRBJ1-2,ASSQERGSYGYT
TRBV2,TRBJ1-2,ASTGQGANYGYT
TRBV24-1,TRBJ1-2,ATSSQENYGYT
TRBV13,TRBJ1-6,ASSLSQGRDSPLH
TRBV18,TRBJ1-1,ASSPGNIRGQWGTEAF
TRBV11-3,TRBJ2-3,ASSSGTGLPDTQY
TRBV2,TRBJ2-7,ASRPQGYYEQY
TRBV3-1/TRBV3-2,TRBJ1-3,ASSTTGGGNTIY
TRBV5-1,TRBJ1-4,ASSPRVQSNEKLF
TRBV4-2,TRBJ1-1,ASSQDRGWGTEAF
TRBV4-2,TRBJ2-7,ASSHDYNSGSLAAPYEQY
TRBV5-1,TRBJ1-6,ASRRDGGADNSPLH
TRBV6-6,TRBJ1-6,ASSYEGVGNSPLH
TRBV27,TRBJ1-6,ASSSTGTGVSPLH
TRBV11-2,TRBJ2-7,ASSLMDWAYEQY
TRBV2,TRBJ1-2,ASIWGTGGTEGYT
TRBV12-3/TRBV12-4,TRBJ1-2,ASSPTENYGYT
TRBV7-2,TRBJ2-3,ASSTFPGGSTDTQY
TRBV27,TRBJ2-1,ASSLSGGSYNEQF
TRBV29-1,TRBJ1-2,SVEATKGYT
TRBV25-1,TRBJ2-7,ASRGTSGGSDEQY
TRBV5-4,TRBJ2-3,ASRPTLLAGVQDTQY
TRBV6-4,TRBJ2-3,ASSEYGETDTQY
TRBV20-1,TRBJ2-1,SASATSGWRDEQF
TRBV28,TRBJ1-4,ASNRDRGEKLF
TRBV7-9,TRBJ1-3,ASSWGDISGNTIY
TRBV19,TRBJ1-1,ASSINTLRTTEAF
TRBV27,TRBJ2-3,ASSSPSRDTADTQY
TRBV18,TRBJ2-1,ASSPGQGREQF
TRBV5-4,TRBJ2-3,ASSLQGSTQY
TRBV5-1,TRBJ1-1,ASSLGQNRDTEAF
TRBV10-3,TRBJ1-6,AARTGGNSPLH
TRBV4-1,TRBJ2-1,ASSQVPSGGLYNEQF
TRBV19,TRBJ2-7,ASSQTGPVEQY